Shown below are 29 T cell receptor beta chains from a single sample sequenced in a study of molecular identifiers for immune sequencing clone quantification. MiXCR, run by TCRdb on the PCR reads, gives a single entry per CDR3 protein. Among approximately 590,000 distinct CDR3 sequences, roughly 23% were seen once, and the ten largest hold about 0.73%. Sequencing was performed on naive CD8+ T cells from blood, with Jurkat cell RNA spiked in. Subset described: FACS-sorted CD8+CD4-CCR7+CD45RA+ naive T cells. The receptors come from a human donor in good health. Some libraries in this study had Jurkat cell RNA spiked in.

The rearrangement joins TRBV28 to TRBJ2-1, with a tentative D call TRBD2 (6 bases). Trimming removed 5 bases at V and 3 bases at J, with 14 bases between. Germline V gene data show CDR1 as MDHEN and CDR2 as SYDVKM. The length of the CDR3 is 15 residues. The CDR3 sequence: CASSGDSNGYNEQFF. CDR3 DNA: TGTGCCAGCAGTGGGGACTCCAACGGCTACAATGAGCAGTTCTTC.

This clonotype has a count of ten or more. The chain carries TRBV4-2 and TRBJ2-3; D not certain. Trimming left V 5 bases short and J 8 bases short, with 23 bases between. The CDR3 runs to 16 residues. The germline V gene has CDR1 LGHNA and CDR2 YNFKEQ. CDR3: CASSVLNEVLGVTQYF. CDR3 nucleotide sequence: TGTGCCAGCAGCGTCCTTAATGAGGTTCTTGGTGTTACGCAGTATTTT.

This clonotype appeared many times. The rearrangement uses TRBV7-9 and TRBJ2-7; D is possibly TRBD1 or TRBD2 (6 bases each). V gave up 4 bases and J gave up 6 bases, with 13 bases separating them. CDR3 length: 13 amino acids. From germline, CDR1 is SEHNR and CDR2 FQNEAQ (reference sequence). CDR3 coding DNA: TGTGCCAGCAGCTCCCCCGAGGGGGGCGAGCAGTACTTC. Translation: CASSSPEGGEQYF.

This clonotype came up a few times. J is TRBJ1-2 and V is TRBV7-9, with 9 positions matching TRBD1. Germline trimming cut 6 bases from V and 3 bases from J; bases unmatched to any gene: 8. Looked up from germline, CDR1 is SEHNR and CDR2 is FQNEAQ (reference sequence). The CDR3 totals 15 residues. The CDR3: CASSWGQGWDYGYTF. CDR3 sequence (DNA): TGTGCCAGCAGTTGGGGACAGGGCTGGGACTATGGCTACACCTTC. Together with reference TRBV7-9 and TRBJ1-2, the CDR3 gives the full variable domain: DTGVSQNPRHKITKRGQNVTFRCDPISEHNRLYWYRQTLGQGPEFLTYFQNEAQLEKSRLLSDRFSAERPKGSFSTLEIQRTEQGDSAMYLCASSWGQGWDYGYTFGSGTRLTVV.

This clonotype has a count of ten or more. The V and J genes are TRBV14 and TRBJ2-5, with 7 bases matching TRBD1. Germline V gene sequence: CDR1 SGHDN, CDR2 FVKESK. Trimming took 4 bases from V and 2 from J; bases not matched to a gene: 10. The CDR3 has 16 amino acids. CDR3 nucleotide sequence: TGTGCCAGCAGCCCAACTTTGACAGGGCTACAAGAGACCCAGTACTTC. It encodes CASSPTLTGLQETQYF.

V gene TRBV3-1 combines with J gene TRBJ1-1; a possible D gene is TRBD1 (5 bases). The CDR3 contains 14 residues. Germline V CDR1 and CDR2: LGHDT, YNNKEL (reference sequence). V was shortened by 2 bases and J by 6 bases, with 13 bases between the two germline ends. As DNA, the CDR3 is TGTGCCAGCAGCCAAAAGGGGTGGGATTCTGAAGCTTTCTTT. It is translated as CASSQKGWDSEAFF.

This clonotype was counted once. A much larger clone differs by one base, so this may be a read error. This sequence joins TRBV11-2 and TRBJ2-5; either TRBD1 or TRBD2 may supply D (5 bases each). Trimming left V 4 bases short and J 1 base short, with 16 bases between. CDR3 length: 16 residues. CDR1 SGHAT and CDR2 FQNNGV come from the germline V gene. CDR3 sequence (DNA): TGTGCCAGCAGCTCCAGACCCCGGGGCAGCCAAGAGACCCAGTACTTC. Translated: CASSSRPRGSQETQYF.

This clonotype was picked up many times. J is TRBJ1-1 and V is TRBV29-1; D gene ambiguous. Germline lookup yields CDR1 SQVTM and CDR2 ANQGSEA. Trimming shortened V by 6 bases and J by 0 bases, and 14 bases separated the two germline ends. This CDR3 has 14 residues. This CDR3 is CSVTRERMNTEAFF. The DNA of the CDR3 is TGCAGCGTAACCCGGGAGAGGATGAACACTGAAGCTTTCTTT.

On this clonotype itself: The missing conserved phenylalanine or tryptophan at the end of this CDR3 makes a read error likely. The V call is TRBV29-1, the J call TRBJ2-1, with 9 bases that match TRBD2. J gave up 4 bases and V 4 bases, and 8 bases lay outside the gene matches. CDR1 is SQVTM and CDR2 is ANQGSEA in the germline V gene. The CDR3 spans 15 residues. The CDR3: CSVVGREGSYNEQFI. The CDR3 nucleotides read TGCAGCGTTGTGGGGCGGGAGGGCTCTTACAATGAGCAGTTCATC.

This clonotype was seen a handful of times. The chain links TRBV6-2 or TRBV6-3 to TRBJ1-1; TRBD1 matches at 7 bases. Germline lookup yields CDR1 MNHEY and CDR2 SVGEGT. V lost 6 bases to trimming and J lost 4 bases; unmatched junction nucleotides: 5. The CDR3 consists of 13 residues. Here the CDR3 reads CASRQGRITEAFF. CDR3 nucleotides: TGTGCCAGCAGACAGGGGCGCATCACTGAAGCTTTCTTT.

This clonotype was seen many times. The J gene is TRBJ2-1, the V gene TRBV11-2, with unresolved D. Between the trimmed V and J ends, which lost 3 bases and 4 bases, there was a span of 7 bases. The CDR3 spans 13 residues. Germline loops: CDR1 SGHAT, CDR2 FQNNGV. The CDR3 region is CASSFPLYNEQFF. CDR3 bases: TGTGCCAGCAGCTTCCCCCTTTACAATGAGCAGTTCTTC.

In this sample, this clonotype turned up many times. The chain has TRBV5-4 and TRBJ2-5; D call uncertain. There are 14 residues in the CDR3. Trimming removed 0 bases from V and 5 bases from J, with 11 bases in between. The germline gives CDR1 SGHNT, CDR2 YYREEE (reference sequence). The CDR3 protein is CASSLAIEGETQYF. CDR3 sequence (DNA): TGTGCCAGCAGCTTGGCCATCGAAGGGGAGACCCAGTACTTC.

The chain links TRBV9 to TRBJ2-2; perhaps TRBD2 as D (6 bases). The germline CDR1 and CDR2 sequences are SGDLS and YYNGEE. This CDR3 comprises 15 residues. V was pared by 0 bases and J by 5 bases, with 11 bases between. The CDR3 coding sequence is TGTGCCAGCAGCGTAGCGGGAGAGGGTACCGGGGAGCTGTTTTTT. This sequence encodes CASSVAGEGTGELFF.

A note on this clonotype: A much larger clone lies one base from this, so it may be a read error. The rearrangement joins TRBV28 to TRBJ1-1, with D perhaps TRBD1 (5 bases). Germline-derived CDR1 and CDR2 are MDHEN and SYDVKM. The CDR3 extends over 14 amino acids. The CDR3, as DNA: TGTGCCACTCTAGCCGGGACTTTGAACCCTGAAGCTTTCTTT. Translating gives CATLAGTLNPEAFF.

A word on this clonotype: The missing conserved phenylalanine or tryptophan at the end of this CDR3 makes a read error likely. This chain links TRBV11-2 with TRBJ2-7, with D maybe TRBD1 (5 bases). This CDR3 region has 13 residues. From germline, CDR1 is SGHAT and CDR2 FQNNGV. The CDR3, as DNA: TGTGCTAGCAGCTTGACAGTGCCAGGGGAGCAGTACCTC. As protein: CASSLTVPGEQYL.

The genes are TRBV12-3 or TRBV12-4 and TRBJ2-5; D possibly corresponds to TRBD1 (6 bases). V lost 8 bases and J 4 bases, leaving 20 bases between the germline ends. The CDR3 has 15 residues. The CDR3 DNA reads TGTGCCAGCGGGTGCAGGGTAGAGGGGGTAGAGACCCAGTACTTC. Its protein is CASGCRVEGVETQYF.

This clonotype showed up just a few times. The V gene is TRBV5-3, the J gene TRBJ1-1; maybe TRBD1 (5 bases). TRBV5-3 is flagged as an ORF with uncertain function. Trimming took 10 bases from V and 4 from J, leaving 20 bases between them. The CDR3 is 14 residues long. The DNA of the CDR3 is TGTGCCGGCAGCTTGCAGACAGCATCCACTGAAGCTTTCTTT. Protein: CAGSLQTASTEAFF.

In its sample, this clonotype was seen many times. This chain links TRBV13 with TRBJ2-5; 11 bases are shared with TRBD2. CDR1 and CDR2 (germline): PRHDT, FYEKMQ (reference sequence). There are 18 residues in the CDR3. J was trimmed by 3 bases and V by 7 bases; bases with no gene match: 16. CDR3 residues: CASIFPGPGTSGEETQYF. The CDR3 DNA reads TGTGCCAGCATCTTCCCTGGACCGGGGACTAGCGGAGAAGAGACCCAGTACTTC.

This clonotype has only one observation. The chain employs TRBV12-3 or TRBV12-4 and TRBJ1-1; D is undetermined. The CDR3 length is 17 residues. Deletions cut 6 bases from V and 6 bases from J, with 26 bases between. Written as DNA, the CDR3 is TGTGCCAGCAGGTCACGGGAAAGCGACCTCTTTTTTGCTGAAGCTTTCTTT. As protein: CASRSRESDLFFAEAFF.

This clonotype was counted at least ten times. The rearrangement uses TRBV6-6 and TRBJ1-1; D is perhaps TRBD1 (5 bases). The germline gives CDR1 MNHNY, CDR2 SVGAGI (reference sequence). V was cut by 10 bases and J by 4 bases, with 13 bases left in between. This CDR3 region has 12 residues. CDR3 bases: TGTGCCACCGGGACTCCCGGCACTGAAGCTTTCTTT. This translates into CATGTPGTEAFF.

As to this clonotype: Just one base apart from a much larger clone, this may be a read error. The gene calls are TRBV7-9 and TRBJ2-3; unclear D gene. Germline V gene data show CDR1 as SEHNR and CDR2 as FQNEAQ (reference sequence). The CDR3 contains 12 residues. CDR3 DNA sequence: TGTGCCAGTGACACAGCCACAGTTACGCAGTATTTT. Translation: CASDTATVTQYF.

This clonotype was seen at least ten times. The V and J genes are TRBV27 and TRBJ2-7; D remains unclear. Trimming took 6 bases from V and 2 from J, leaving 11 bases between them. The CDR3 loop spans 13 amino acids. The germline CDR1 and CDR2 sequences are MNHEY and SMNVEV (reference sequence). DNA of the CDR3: TGTGCCAGCAGCCTCCGAAGTACCTACGAGCAGTACTTC. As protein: CASSLRSTYEQYF.

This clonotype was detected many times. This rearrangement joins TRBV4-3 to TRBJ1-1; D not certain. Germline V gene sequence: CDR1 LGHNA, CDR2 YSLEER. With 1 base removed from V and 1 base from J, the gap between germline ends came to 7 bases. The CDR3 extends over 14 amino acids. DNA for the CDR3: TGCGCCAGCAGCCAAGTTTCTGAGAACACTGAAGCTTTCTTT. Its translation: CASSQVSENTEAFF.

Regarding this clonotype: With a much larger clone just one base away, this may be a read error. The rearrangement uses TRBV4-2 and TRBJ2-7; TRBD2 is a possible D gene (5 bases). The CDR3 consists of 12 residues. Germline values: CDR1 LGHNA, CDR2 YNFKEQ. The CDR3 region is CASGQAGVKQYF. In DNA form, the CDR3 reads TGTGCCAGCGGCCAAGCCGGGGTCAAGCAGTACTTC.

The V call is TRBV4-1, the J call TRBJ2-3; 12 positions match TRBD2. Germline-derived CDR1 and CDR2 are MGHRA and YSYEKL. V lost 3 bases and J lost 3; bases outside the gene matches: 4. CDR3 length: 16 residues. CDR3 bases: TGCGCCAGCAGCCAGACTAGCGGGGGCGGGACAGATACGCAGTATTTT. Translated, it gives CASSQTSGGGTDTQYF.

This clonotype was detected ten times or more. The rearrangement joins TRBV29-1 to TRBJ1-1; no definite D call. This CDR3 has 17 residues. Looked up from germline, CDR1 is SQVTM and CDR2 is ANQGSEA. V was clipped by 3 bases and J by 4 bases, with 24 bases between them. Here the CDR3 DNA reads TGCAGCGTTGACGAGAGAAGTTGGGAGAGAGACGCCACTGAAGCTTTCTTT. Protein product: CSVDERSWERDATEAFF.

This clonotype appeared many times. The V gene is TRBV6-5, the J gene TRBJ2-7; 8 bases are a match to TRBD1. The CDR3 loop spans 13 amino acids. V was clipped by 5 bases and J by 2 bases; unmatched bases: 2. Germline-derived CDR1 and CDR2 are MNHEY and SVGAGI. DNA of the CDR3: TGTGCCAGCAGTACAGGGGGGACCTACGAGCAGTACTTC. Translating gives CASSTGGTYEQYF.

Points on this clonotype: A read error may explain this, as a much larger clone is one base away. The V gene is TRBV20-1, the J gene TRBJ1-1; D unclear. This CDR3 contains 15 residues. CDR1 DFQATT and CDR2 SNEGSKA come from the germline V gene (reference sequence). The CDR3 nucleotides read TGCAGTGCTAGAGATTGGCGCAGAGTCAACACTGAAGCTCTCTTT. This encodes CSARDWRRVNTEALF.

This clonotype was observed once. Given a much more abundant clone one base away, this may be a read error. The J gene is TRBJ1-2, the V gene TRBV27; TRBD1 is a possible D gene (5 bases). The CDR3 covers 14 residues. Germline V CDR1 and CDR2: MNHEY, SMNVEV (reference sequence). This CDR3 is CASSFQQGNYGYAF. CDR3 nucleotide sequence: TGTGCCAGCAGTTTCCAGCAGGGAAACTATGGCTACGCCTTC.